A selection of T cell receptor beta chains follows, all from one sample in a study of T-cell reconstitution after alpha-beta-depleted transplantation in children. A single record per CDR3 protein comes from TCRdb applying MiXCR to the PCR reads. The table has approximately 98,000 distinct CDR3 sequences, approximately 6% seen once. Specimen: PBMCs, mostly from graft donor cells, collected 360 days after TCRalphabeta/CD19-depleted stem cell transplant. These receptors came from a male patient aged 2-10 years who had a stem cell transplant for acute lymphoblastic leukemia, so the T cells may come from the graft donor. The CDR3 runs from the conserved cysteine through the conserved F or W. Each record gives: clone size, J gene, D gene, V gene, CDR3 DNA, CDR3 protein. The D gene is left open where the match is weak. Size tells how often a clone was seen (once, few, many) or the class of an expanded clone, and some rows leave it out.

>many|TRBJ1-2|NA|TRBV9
TGTGCCAGCAGCGTAGGTTCAGGGGCTGGCTACACCTTC
CASSVGSGAGYTF
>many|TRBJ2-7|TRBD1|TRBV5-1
TGCGCCAGCAGCTTACGACAGGGGGGATCCTACGAGCAGTACTTC
CASSLRQGGSYEQYF
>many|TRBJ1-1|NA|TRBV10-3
TGTGCCATCAGGGAGGAGGTGTCGGGTAACACTGAAGCTTTCTTT
CAIREEVSGNTEAFF
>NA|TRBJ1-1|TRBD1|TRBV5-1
TGCGCCAGCAGCTCCCTACGACGGGACAGGGATCAGAACACTGAAGCTTTCTTT
CASSSLRRDRDQNTEAFF
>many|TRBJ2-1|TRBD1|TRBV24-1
TGTGCCACCAGTAGACAGGGAAACAGTGCCAATGAGCAGTTCTTC
CATSRQGNSANEQFF
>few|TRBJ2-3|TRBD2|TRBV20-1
TGCAGTGCTAGACAGACTAGCGGGAGAGGTACAGATACGCAGTATTTT
CSARQTSGRGTDTQYF
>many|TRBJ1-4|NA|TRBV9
TGTGCCAGCAGCCCTGGCCGGGGGGCTGTTGAAAAACTGTTTTTT
CASSPGRGAVEKLFF
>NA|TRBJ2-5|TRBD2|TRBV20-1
TGCAGTGCTAGAGCAGGTCTAGCGGGCCGACGGGGGCAAGAGACCCAGTACTTC
CSARAGLAGRRGQETQYF
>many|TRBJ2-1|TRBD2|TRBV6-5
TGTGCCAGCAGTTACTCTCTAGCGGCCCCTTACAATGAGCAGTTCTTC
CASSYSLAAPYNEQFF
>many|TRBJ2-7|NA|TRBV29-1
TGCAGCGTTTTAGGGGACGGATACGAGCAGTACTTC
CSVLGDGYEQYF
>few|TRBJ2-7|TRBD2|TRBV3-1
TGTGCCAGCAGCCAACCAGCGGGGGACTACGAGCAGTACTTC
CASSQPAGDYEQYF
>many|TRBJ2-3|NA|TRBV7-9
TGTGCCAGCAGCTCCAATAAGGATACGCAGTATTTT
CASSSNKDTQYF
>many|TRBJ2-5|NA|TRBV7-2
TGTGCCAGCAGCTTACCCCCGTTCAGCTCAAGTGGATTATACAGCGGCCAAGAGACCCAGTACTTC
CASSLPPFSSSGLYSGQETQYF
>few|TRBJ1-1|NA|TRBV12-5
TGTGCTAGTGGTTTGACTGGCGGCGCTGAAGCTTTCTTT
CASGLTGGAEAFF
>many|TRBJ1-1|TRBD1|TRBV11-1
TGTGCCAGCAACCACCCCGGGACAGGGCGACATGAGAACACTGAAGCTTTCTTT
CASNHPGTGRHENTEAFF
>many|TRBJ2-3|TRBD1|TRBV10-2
TGCGCCAGCAGTGACGGGTACGACAGGGACGCAGATACGCAGTATTTT
CASSDGYDRDADTQYF
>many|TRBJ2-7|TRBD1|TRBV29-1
TGCAGCGTTGGGACAGGGAGAAGAGACTACGAGCAGTACTTC
CSVGTGRRDYEQYF
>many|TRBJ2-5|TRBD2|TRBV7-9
TGTGCCAGCAGCTTAGCGCGAGTAGCGGGACAAGAGACCCAGTACTTC
CASSLARVAGQETQYF
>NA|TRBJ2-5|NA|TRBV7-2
TGTGCCAGCAGCTTAGCGGGCACAGGGCTCGGCGCCCAGTACTTC
CASSLAGTGLGAQYF
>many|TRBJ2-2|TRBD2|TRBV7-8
TGTGCCAGCAGATCAAGCGGGAGCAGTACCGGGGAGCTGTTTTTT
CASRSSGSSTGELFF
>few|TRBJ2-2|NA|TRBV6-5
TGTGCCAGCATCAATACACCTTCCCTTAGAAGGAAAGAGATCTCTATATACACCGGGGAGCTGTTTTTT
CASINTPSLRRKEISIYTGELFF
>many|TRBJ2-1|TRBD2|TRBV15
TGTGCCACCAGCAGTCGGACTAGCGGGAGAGGGAATGAGCAGTTCTTC
CATSSRTSGRGNEQFF
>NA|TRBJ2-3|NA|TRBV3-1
TGTGCCAGCAGCCCCCCGGGCAAAAGCACAGATACGCAGTATTTT
CASSPPGKSTDTQYF
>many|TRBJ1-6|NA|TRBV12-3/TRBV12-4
TGTGCCAGCAGTTTGTCCAGCCAAGGGCCCCTCCACTTT
CASSLSSQGPLHF
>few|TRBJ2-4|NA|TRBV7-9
TGTGCCAGCAGCTACTTGCCCAGGGGAATCAAAAACATTCAGTACTTC
CASSYLPRGIKNIQYF
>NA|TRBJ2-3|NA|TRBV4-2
TGTGCCAGCAGCCAACGCGAGACTAGCACAGATACGCAGTATTTT
CASSQRETSTDTQYF
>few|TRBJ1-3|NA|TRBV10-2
TGCGCCAGCAGTGTTACCAGGGAGATTGGAAACACCATATATTTT
CASSVTREIGNTIYF
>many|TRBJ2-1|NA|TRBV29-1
TGCAGCGTCACAGGGAGCTCCTACAATGAGCAGTTCTTC
CSVTGSSYNEQFF
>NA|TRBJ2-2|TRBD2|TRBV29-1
TGCAGCGTTGAAACGGGGGGGACTAGCGGGGTTATCTCGGGGACCGGGGAGCTGTTTTTT
CSVETGGTSGVISGTGELFF
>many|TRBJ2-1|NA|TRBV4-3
TGCGCCAGCAGCCAAGATATATTTGTAGGGCTTAGGTATGAGCAGTTCTTC
CASSQDIFVGLRYEQFF
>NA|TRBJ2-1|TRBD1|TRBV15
TGTGCCACCAGCAGAGTCCGCAGAGGACAGGGAGGCAATGAGCAGTTCTTC
CATSRVRRGQGGNEQFF
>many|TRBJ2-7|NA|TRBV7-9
TGTGCCAGCAGCTTAGCCGGCCGCGAGCAGTACTTC
CASSLAGREQYF
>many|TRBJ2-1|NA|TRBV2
TGTGCCAGCAGTGGACAGGCTGGGATCTTC
CASSGQAGIF
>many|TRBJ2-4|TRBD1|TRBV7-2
TGTGCCAGCAGCTCAAAAGGGACAGGGTGGCACATTCAGTACTTC
CASSSKGTGWHIQYF
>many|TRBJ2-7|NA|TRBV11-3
TGTGCCAGCAGTCAAACACCGTCCTACGAGCAGTACTTC
CASSQTPSYEQYF
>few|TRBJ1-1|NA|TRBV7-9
TGTGCCAGCAGCGGCGACGGCACTGAAGCTTTCTTT
CASSGDGTEAFF
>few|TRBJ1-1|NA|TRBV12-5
TGTGCTACGAGTGGGGGCACTGAAGCTTTCTTT
CATSGGTEAFF
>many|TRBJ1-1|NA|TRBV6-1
TGTGCCAGCAAATTGGTACGGTCTAGAACTGAAGCTTTCTTT
CASKLVRSRTEAFF
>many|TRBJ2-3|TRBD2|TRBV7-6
TGTGCCAGCAGCTTAAGGACTAGCGGGAGCACAGATACGCAGTATTTT
CASSLRTSGSTDTQYF
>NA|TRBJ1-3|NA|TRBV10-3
TGTGCCATCAGTGAAGGACACCTCTCTGGAAACACCATATATTTT
CAISEGHLSGNTIYF
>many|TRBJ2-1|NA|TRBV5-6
TGTGCCAGCAGATCGAGCGAAGAACTAGGCAATGAGCAGTTCTTC
CASRSSEELGNEQFF
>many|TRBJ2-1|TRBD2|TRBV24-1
TGTGCCACCAGTGCTAGGACTAGCGGGAGTGATGAGCAGTTCTTC
CATSARTSGSDEQFF
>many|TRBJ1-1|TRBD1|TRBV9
TGTGCCAGCAGCGTAATGGGGACAGGGGGCTACACTGAAGCTTTCTTT
CASSVMGTGGYTEAFF
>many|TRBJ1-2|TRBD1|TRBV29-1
TGCAGCGCCACAGGGGGTGTTAACTATGGCTACACCTTC
CSATGGVNYGYTF
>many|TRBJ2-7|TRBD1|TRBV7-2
TGTGCCAGCAGCCTAAGAGGACAGGGGTACGAGCAGTACTTC
CASSLRGQGYEQYF
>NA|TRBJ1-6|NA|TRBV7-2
TGTGCCAGCAGCTTAGATGCGGCGAATTCACCCCTCCACTTT
CASSLDAANSPLHF
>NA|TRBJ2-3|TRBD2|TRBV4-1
TGCGCCAGCAGCCAAGGACTAGCGGGTAGCACAGATACGCAGTATTTT
CASSQGLAGSTDTQYF
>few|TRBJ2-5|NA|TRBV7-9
TGTGCCAGCAGCCCCGGGACCCGGTGGGAGACCCAGTACTTC
CASSPGTRWETQYF
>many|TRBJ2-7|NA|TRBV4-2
TGTGCCAGCAGCCAAGGAGACAATAGCTACGAGCAGTACTTC
CASSQGDNSYEQYF
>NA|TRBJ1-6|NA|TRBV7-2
TGTGCCAGCAGCTTAGGAGGCTACCAGCCCCTCCACTTT
CASSLGGYQPLHF
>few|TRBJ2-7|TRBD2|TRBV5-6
TGTGCCAGCAGCGGAGGGACTAGCGGGAGGACCTTCCCCTACGAGCAGTACTTC
CASSGGTSGRTFPYEQYF
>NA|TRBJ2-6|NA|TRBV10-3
TGTGCCATCAGTGAGTACGTGACCGGCTCTGGGGCCAACGTCCTGACTTTC
CAISEYVTGSGANVLTF
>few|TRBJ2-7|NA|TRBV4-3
TGCGCCAGCAGCCTGACGTGGACAGGAGGGGGGAGGACCTACGAGCAGTACTTC
CASSLTWTGGGRTYEQYF
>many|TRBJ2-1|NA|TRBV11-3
TGTGCCAGCAGCTTACAGGAGCCCTACAATGAGCAGTTCTTC
CASSLQEPYNEQFF
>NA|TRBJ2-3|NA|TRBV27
TGTGCCAGCAGTTTACGGCGGACCACAGATACGCAGTATTTT
CASSLRRTTDTQYF
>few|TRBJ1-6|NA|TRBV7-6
TGTGCCAGTCGACCGGACATCGGCCTTAATTCACCCCTCCACTTT
CASRPDIGLNSPLHF
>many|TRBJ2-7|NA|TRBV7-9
TGTGCCAGCAGCCCGCTGACTAGTGGGGCCTACGAGCAGTACTTC
CASSPLTSGAYEQYF
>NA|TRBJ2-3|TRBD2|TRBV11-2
TGTGCCAGCAGCTTAGGCCTAGCGGGAGTATATACCCCAGATACGCAGTATTTT
CASSLGLAGVYTPDTQYF
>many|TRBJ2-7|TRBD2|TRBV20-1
TGCAGTGCTAGGACTAGCGGGACCTCCTACGAGCAGTACTTC
CSARTSGTSYEQYF